This paragraph covers one T cell receptor beta chain sequence. This sample is part of a study of beta chain features in type 1 diabetes. Across the study: Investigators examined 107,917,701 sorted cells across all samples.

One heparinised draw of blood, averaging around 100 mL, came from each donor. Isolation of CD4+ naive, central memory, regulatory and stem cell-like memory cells was achieved by sorting via CD45RO/CCR7/CD25/CD127/CD95/CD27. Sorted populations all had greater than 95% purity. Expressed TCRB transcripts were sequenced after all isolated RNA was converted to cDNA. Generated by immunoSEQ multiplex PCR, the TCRdb table keeps only in-frame clones and is missing some. The sample consists of around 160,000 clones, 48% of them appearing once. Germline-derived CDR1 and CDR2 are SGHRS and YFSETQ. J gave up 6 bases and V 4 bases, and 5 bases lay outside the gene matches. The CDR3 has 14 residues.

Source material: Tregs from blood. This sequence was found in a man between 18 and 29 years old in good health. This chain connects TRBV5-1 to TRBJ2-2; 8 bases fit TRBD1. The CDR3 DNA reads TGCGCCAGCAGCACCCGGACAGGGTCCGGGGAGCTGTTTTTT. It is translated as CASSTRTGSGELFF. Using reference TRBV5-1 and TRBJ2-2 for the parts outside the CDR3, the full variable domain is KAGVTQTPRYLIKTRGQQVTLSCSPISGHRSVSWYQQTPGQGLQFLFEYFSETQRNKGNFPGRFSGRQFSNSRSEMNVSTLELGDSALYLCASSTRTGSGELFFGEGSRLTVL.